The 27 T cell receptor beta chains reported below all come from one sample, sequenced in a study of cytomegalovirus exposure and HLA in healthy donors. This PCR relied on a set of 60 Vbeta primers and 13 Jbeta primers. Here immunoSEQ multiplex PCR was the method, and the copy in TCRdb shows in-frame clones only, minus some. Among about 150,000 clones listed, 70% to 85% were seen once. Sequenced input: PBMCs. These receptors were obtained from a man aged 30-40 years in good health and CMV-seronegative.

As regards this clone: Sequence at one end of the junction differs from germline and may be a read error. This chain links TRBV28 with TRBJ1-5, with 7 bases identical to TRBD1. Germline CDR1 and CDR2: MDHEN and SYDVKM. The CDR3 totals 16 residues. CDR3 sequence reads: CASTPKQGYSNQPQNF. The CDR3 DNA is TGTGCCAGCACCCCAAAACAGGGGTATAGCAATCAGCCCCAGAATTTT.

Here the CDR3 reads CASRLNLDGKTQYF. The CDR3 region has the DNA TGTGCCAGCAGATTAAATCTTGACGGGAAGACCCAGTACTTC. The J gene is TRBJ2-5, the V gene TRBV6-5; possible D gene TRBD2, 5 bases. The ends were cut back, 6 bases at V and 6 bases at J, with 17 bases in the middle. Germline V gene data show CDR1 as MNHEY and CDR2 as SVGAGI. The CDR3 is 14 amino acids.

The chain joins TRBV6-1 to TRBJ1-1, with 7 bases that match TRBD1. V lost 1 base to trimming and J lost 7 bases; unmatched junction nucleotides: 0. CDR1 MNHNS and CDR2 SASEGT come from the germline V gene. The length of the CDR3 is 12 residues. The CDR3 DNA sequence: TGTGCCAGCAGTGAAGGACAGGGTGAAGCTTTCTTT. It is translated as CASSEGQGEAFF.

V and J are TRBV4-3 and TRBJ1-1, with TRBD1 matching 9 bases. Per germline, CDR1 LGHNA and CDR2 YSLEER. The CDR3 totals 14 residues. V was pared by 5 bases and J by 3 bases, with 4 bases of the junction left unmatched. CDR3 DNA: TGCGCCAGCAGCGACCGGACAGGGGACACTGAAGCTTTCTTT. This sequence encodes CASSDRTGDTEAFF.

Concerning this clone: An end of the junction does not agree with germline; a read error may underlie this. The CDR3 sequence is CAWSAQTGFPF. The CDR3 nucleotides read TGTGCCTGGAGCGCGCAGACAGGGTTTCCCTTC. This rearrangement joins TRBV30 to TRBJ2-7, with TRBD1 matching over 7 bases. CDR3 length: 11 amino acids. In germline, CDR1 is GTSNPN, CDR2 SVGIG (reference sequence).

This rearrangement joins TRBV4-2 to TRBJ2-5; 10 positions match TRBD2. CDR1 LGHNA and CDR2 YNFKEQ come from the germline V gene. The ends lost 1 base at V and 5 bases at J; junction bases unmatched: 16. This CDR3 contains 19 residues. CDR3 coding DNA: TGTGCCAGCAGCCAAGGTGGTAGCGGGGGGATTCGGGCGGGGGAGACCCAGTACTTC. This translates into CASSQGGSGGIRAGETQYF.

This clone has just a few counts. CDR3 protein: CASSSGTSLGYEQYF. The DNA for the CDR3 is TGTGCCAGCAGCTCGGGGACTAGCCTGGGTTACGAGCAGTACTTC. The chain recombines TRBV7-2 with TRBJ2-7; 9 bases are a match to TRBD2. This CDR3 spans 15 amino acids. J was trimmed by 4 bases and V by 4 bases; bases with no gene match: 8. Germline V gene data show CDR1 as SGHTA and CDR2 as FQGNSA. Full variable domain (remainder filled in from reference TRBV7-2 and TRBJ2-7): GAGVSQSPSNKVTEKGKDVELRCDPISGHTALYWYRQSLGQGLEFLIYFQGNSAPDKSGLPSDRFSAERTGGSVSTLTIQRTQQEDSAVYLCASSSGTSLGYEQYFGPGTRLTVT.

The chain links TRBV29-1 to TRBJ2-7; D perhaps matches TRBD1 (6 bases). V was trimmed by 6 bases and J by 0 bases, leaving 9 bases between them. Germline V CDR1 and CDR2: SQVTM, ANQGSEA. The length of the CDR3 is 12 residues. DNA of the CDR3: TGCAGCGTCGGACAGTTCTCCTACGAGCAGTACTTC. Protein product: CSVGQFSYEQYF.

The chain's CDR3 is CASVTSGGAGTQYF. The CDR3, as DNA: TGTGCCAGCGTTACTAGCGGGGGGGCCGGTACGCAGTATTTT. This chain connects TRBV28 to TRBJ2-3; 13 bases fit TRBD2. V lost 8 bases and J lost 8; bases outside the gene matches: 7. There are 14 residues in the CDR3. Per the germline V gene, CDR1 is MDHEN and CDR2 is SYDVKM.

The chain combines TRBV9 with TRBJ2-1; the match to TRBD2 covers 7 bases. The CDR3 loop spans 14 amino acids. J was trimmed by 7 bases and V by 6 bases; bases with no gene match: 10. The germline gives CDR1 SGDLS, CDR2 YYNGEE. CDR3: CASTRSGVGNEQFF. The CDR3 coding sequence is TGTGCCAGCACAAGAAGCGGGGTAGGAAATGAGCAGTTCTTC.

CDR3 region: CASGDGESYEQYF. The DNA for the CDR3 is TGTGCCAGCGGCGACGGGGAATCCTACGAGCAGTACTTC. The rearrangement uses TRBV7-9 and TRBJ2-5; perhaps TRBD2 as D (5 bases). The J call may be wrong; the DNA end is better matched by TRBJ2-7. Germline V gene lookup returns CDR1 SEHNR and CDR2 FQNEAQ (reference sequence). The length of the CDR3 is 13 residues.

V gene TRBV23-1 combines with J gene TRBJ1-1, with D uncertain. TRBV23-1 is classed as an ORF, of uncertain function. The ends were cut back, 4 bases at V and 1 base at J, with 13 bases in the middle. The CDR3 extends over 15 amino acids. CDR3 loop: CASSRYPHRNTEAFF. In DNA, the CDR3 is TGCGCCAGCAGTCGGTACCCTCACAGGAACACTGAAGCTTTCTTT.

The V call is TRBV7-3, the J call TRBJ2-7; 9 bases map to TRBD2. Losses at the gene ends were 8 bases for V and 2 bases for J; bases not matched to a gene: 4. CDR3 length: 13 residues. Germline V lookup: CDR1 SGHTA, CDR2 FQGTGA. This CDR3 is CASSRGGAYEQYF. The DNA of the CDR3 is TGTGCCAGCTCTCGCGGGGGGGCCTACGAGCAGTACTTC.

The V call is TRBV2, the J call TRBJ1-6; TRBD1 matches at 10 bases. Germline V gene data show CDR1 as SNHLY and CDR2 as FYNNEI. The CDR3 is 16 residues long. Trimming took 6 bases from V and 5 from J; bases not matched to a gene: 7. The CDR3 reads CASSETGQGNNSPLHF. CDR3 nucleotide sequence: TGTGCCAGCAGCGAGACGGGACAGGGGAATAATTCACCCCTCCACTTT.

This chain joins TRBV7-2 and TRBJ1-5; D perhaps matches TRBD1 (6 bases). Looked up from germline, CDR1 is SGHTA and CDR2 is FQGNSA. The CDR3 is made up of 16 amino acids. The V end was cut by 3 bases, the J end by 4 bases, with 16 bases between. CDR3 loop: CASSLGGGIRNQPQHF. The DNA of the CDR3 is TGTGCCAGCAGCTTGGGAGGGGGTATACGGAATCAGCCCCAGCATTTT.

V and J are TRBV7-2 and TRBJ1-4; TRBD1 might be the D (5 bases). The CDR3 is 13 residues long. In germline, CDR1 is SGHTA, CDR2 FQGNSA. V was trimmed by 4 bases and J by 6 bases, leaving 9 bases between them. CDR3 bases: TGTGCCAGCAGCTCCAGGGTTGATGAAAAACTGTTTTTT. This codes for CASSSRVDEKLFF.

This chain uses TRBV6-1 with TRBJ1-5, with 9 bases aligning to TRBD1. This CDR3 comprises 15 residues. V dropped 4 bases and J dropped 3; count of bases not matched to a gene: 4. Germline assignment: CDR1 MNHNS and CDR2 SASEGT. As DNA, the CDR3 is TGTGCCAGCAGTGCACAGGGGGCCTTCAATCAGCCCCAGCATTTT. It codes for CASSAQGAFNQPQHF.

This clone has a handful of counts. The chain couples TRBV25-1 to TRBJ1-3; D is undetermined. V shed 3 bases and J shed 7 bases, with 13 bases lying between them. Germline loops: CDR1 MGHDK, CDR2 SYGVNS. This CDR3 is built from 14 residues. As DNA, the CDR3 is TGTGCCAGCAGTGACCGGACTCTTGACAACACCATATATTTT. The encoded protein is CASSDRTLDNTIYF.

The rearrangement uses TRBV15 and TRBJ1-1; D is possibly TRBD1 (5 bases). The CDR3 is 11 residues long. V was clipped by 2 bases and J by 7 bases, with 5 bases between them. Germline V gene data show CDR1 as LNHNV and CDR2 as YYDKDF (reference sequence). The CDR3 bases are TGTGCCACCAGCAGACAGGGTGAAGCTTTCTTT. As protein: CATSRQGEAFF.

The chain couples TRBV25-1 to TRBJ2-2, with 7 bases fitting TRBD1. The CDR3 runs to 15 residues. Germline V lookup: CDR1 MGHDK, CDR2 SYGVNS. The ends lost 3 bases at V and 4 bases at J; junction bases unmatched: 5. The CDR3 reads CASSDFQGVTGELFF. DNA for the CDR3: TGTGCCAGCAGTGACTTCCAGGGGGTCACCGGGGAGCTGTTTTTT.

The J gene is TRBJ2-2, the V gene TRBV7-9; 8 bases agree with TRBD1. From germline, CDR1 is SEHNR and CDR2 FQNEAQ (reference sequence). J lost 5 bases, V lost 8 bases, and 10 bases had no gene match. The CDR3 has 15 residues. This CDR3 is CASFGGTGRTGELFF. The DNA for the CDR3 is TGTGCCAGCTTCGGCGGGACAGGAAGAACCGGGGAGCTGTTTTTT.

This chain uses TRBV7-9 with TRBJ1-4; 8 bases align to TRBD1. The junction had 4 bases not matched to a gene; V was cut back by 7 bases and J by 6 bases. The CDR3 totals 13 residues. CDR1 is SEHNR and CDR2 is FQNEAQ in the germline V gene (reference sequence). CDR3 amino acids: CASNGQGYEKLFF. The CDR3 DNA sequence: TGTGCCAGCAATGGACAGGGTTATGAAAAACTGTTTTTT.

This clone has more than one count but fewer than ten. The rearrangement links TRBV27 to TRBJ1-4, with a weak D call TRBD1 (6 bases). Germline assignment: CDR1 MNHEY and CDR2 SMNVEV (reference sequence). The CDR3 consists of 15 residues. V lost 4 bases and J 7 bases, leaving 16 bases between the germline ends. CDR3 nucleotides: TGTGCCAGCAGTTACCTCGGGGGGCGGATTGAAAAACTGTTTTTT. Translated, it gives CASSYLGGRIEKLFF.

The chain links TRBV7-9 to TRBJ2-7; a possible D gene is TRBD1 (6 bases). Deletions cut 0 bases from V and 3 bases from J, with 12 bases between. This CDR3 has 15 amino acids. Germline V CDR1 and CDR2: SEHNR, FQNEAQ (reference sequence). CDR3: CASSLAQGRNYEQYF. The DNA for the CDR3 is TGTGCCAGCAGCTTAGCGCAGGGGCGGAACTACGAGCAGTACTTC.

J is TRBJ1-4 and V is TRBV19; D perhaps matches TRBD1 (6 bases). The length of the CDR3 is 12 residues. Trimming took off 5 bases at V and 8 bases at J, with 9 bases between the two ends. The germline gives CDR1 LNHDA, CDR2 SQIVND (reference sequence). DNA for the CDR3: TGTGCCAGTAGTCGCCAGGGGGAAAAACTGTTTTTT. Translating gives CASSRQGEKLFF.

The chain carries TRBV2 and TRBJ2-3; D not certain. The CDR3 extends over 13 amino acids. V lost 3 bases, J lost 5 bases, and 9 bases lay in between. Germline assignment: CDR1 SNHLY and CDR2 FYNNEI. The CDR3: CASSDSRGDTQYF. The CDR3 region has the DNA TGTGCCAGCAGTGATTCTCGAGGAGATACGCAGTATTTT.

This clone was observed a few times. The genes are TRBV7-9 and TRBJ2-3, with no clear D. The CDR3 is 15 residues long. Germline V CDR1 and CDR2: SEHNR, FQNEAQ (reference sequence). V was trimmed by 0 bases and J by 2 bases, leaving 9 bases between them. CDR3 nucleotide sequence: TGTGCCAGCAGCTTAGCGGGCCACACCACAGATACGCAGTATTTT. Amino acids: CASSLAGHTTDTQYF.